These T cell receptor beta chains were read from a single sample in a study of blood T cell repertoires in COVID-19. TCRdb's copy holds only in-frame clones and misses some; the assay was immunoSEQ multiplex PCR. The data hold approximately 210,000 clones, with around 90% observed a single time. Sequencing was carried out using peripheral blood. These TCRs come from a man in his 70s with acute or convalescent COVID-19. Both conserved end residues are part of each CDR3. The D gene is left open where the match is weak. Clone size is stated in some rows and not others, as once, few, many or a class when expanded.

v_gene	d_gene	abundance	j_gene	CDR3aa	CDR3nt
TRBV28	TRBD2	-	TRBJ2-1	CASSFVVAGHNEQFF	TGTGCCAGCAGTTTTGTGGTAGCGGGACACAATGAGCAGTTCTTC
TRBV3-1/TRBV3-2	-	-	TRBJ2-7	CASSLGVQGTYEQYF	TGTGCCAGCAGCCTTGGAGTACAGGGAACCTACGAGCAGTACTTC
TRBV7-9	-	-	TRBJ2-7	CASSGTGTGAYEQYF	TGTGCCAGCAGCGGGACCGGGACTGGGGCCTACGAGCAGTACTTC
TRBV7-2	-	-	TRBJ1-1	CASRKQGGGTEAFF	TGTGCCAGCAGGAAACAGGGTGGGGGCACTGAAGCTTTCTTT
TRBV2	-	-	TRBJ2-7	CASSDTVYEQYF	TGTGCCAGCAGTGACACAGTTTACGAGCAGTACTTC
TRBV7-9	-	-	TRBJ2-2	CASSPPRVRSGELFF	TGTGCCAGCAGCCCCCCCAGGGTCCGGAGCGGGGAGCTGTTTTTT
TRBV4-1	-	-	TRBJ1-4	CASSQGASTNEKLFF	TGCGCCAGCAGCCAGGGGGCCTCAACTAATGAAAAACTGTTTTTT
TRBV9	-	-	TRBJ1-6	CASSVAADPRSPLHF	TGTGCCAGCAGCGTAGCTGCAGACCCCAGGTCACCCCTCCACTTT
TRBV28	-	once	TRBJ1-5	CASSPPGASSGQPQHF	TGTGCCAGCAGTCCCCCGGGAGCCTCGTCTGGGCAGCCCCAGCATTTT
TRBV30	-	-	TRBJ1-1	CAWSLGATEAFF	TGTGCCTGGAGTCTGGGCGCTACTGAAGCTTTCTTT
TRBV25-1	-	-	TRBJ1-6	CASSERGGSPLHF	TGTGCCAGCAGTGAACGCGGTGGGTCACCCCTCCACTTT
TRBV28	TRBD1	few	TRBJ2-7	CASRPGNRGTGYSYEQYF	TGTGCCAGCAGGCCCGGTAATCGGGGGACAGGGTACTCCTACGAGCAGTACTTC
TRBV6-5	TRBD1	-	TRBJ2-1	CASRPGGYNEQFF	TGTGCCAGCAGGCCAGGGGGCTACAATGAGCAGTTCTTC